A selection of T cell receptor beta chains follows, all from one sample in a study of OX40 agonist ivuxolimab in advanced cancers. Data came from immunoSEQ multiplex PCR; TCRdb stores just in-frame clones and leaves some out. The table has 80,000 or so clones, about nine tenths seen once; the top ten hold approximately 2.4%. This specimen consisted of CD4+ or CD8+ T cells sorted from blood, obtained in a trial of the OX40 agonist ivuxolimab. Receptor source: an adult with an advanced solid tumor such as melanoma, head and neck, liver or kidney cancer. CDR3s include the opening cysteine and the closing phenylalanine or tryptophan.

CASSPPSGRRNEQFF,TRBV18,TRBJ2-1
CASSPIQPTGTYATNEKLFF,TRBV18,TRBJ1-4
CASSQDEGRDQPQHF,TRBV4-2,TRBJ1-5
CASSPGGGREKLFF,TRBV18,TRBJ1-4
CASSPLLAGGPRQFF,TRBV5-4,TRBJ2-1
CASSTSRGDSGNTIYF,TRBV6-6,TRBJ1-3
CASSYSVAGTGELFF,TRBV6-9,TRBJ2-2
CASSGRGPYGQFF,TRBV5-4,TRBJ2-1
CAGKPWGRLRETQYF,TRBV30,TRBJ2-5
CASNQGAGTEAFF,TRBV6-5,TRBJ1-1
CASSLAPGRDGNIQYF,TRBV7-2,TRBJ2-4
CSAPPYNEQFF,TRBV20-1,TRBJ2-1
CASSVDPSGSYNEQFF,TRBV9,TRBJ2-1
CASRAGLPSNQPQHF,TRBV6-1,TRBJ1-5
CASSQLVVARINQPQHF,TRBV4-1,TRBJ1-5
CASSLVGSQETQYF,TRBV28,TRBJ2-5
CASSPRTGELFF,TRBV7-2,TRBJ2-2
CASSPSGKFQPQHF,TRBV5-6,TRBJ1-5
CATSRPQGQGGSPLHF,TRBV15,TRBJ1-6
CASSPASGRFTGELFF,TRBV7-2,TRBJ2-2
CATRADTEAFF,TRBV2,TRBJ1-1
CASSIVRQAEAFF,TRBV19,TRBJ1-1
CASSLWGAGGAFF,TRBV5-6,TRBJ1-1
CASSGTGKGTNEQFF,TRBV9,TRBJ2-1
CAISEPGRVGETQYF,TRBV10-3,TRBJ2-5
CSVIPLTLTDSQYF,TRBV29-1,TRBJ2-5
CASTRGGNEADTQYF,TRBV10-2,TRBJ2-3
CASSQGADYGYTF,TRBV6-6,TRBJ1-2
CASSSASGTPYGYTF,TRBV28,TRBJ1-2
CASSFDPNTGELFF,TRBV5-1,TRBJ2-2
CASSRVGSGSYEQYF,TRBV5-1,TRBJ2-7
CASSLAGAGSYEQYF,TRBV11-1,TRBJ2-7
CASSSPPDTDTQYF,TRBV5-1,TRBJ2-3
CASSLISGYEQYF,TRBV5-1,TRBJ2-7
CASSDQPGRTGSYEQYF,TRBV5-1,TRBJ2-7
CAWRVVGPNTEAFF,TRBV30,TRBJ1-1
CASALRATSGNTIYF,TRBV27,TRBJ1-3
CASSRLDVGYEQYF,TRBV5-1,TRBJ2-7
CASSPPVGTGNYGYTF,TRBV18,TRBJ1-2
CASSRYTEAFF,TRBV6-5,TRBJ1-1
CAWFRGFGYGYTF,TRBV30,TRBJ1-2
CASSPGQGGGYTF,TRBV7-2,TRBJ1-2
CASSLAGGRNEQYF,TRBV28,TRBJ2-7
CASSFVAEAFF,TRBV28,TRBJ1-1
CASTRQGGDTEAFF,TRBV2,TRBJ1-1